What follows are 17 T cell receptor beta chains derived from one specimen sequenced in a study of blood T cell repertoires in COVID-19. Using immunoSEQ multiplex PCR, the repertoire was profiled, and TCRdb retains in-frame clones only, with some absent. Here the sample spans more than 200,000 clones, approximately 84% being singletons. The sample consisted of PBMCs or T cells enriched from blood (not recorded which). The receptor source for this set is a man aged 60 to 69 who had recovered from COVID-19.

The CDR3 nucleotides are TGTGCCAGCCGAAGTGAGACAGGGCTAATCTATGGCTACACCTTC. Translating it yields CASRSETGLIYGYTF. V and J are TRBV11-2 and TRBJ1-2, with TRBD1 matching 7 bases. Germline lookup yields CDR1 SGHAT and CDR2 FQNNGV. The J segment lost 4 bases and the V segment lost 8 bases, leaving 13 bases of the junction unmatched. The CDR3 is 15 residues long.

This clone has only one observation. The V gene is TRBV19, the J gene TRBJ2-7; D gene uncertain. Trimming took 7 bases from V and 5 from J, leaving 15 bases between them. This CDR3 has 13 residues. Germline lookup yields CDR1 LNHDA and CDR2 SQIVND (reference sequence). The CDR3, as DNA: TGTGCCAGTACCCAAACCAGAGGCCACGAGCAGTACTTC. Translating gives CASTQTRGHEQYF.

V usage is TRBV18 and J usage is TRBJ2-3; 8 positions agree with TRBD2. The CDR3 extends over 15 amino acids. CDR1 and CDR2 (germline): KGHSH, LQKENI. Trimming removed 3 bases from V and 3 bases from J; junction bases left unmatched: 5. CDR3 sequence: CASSPSGDATDTQYF. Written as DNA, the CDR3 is TGTGCCAGCTCACCTAGCGGGGATGCTACAGATACGCAGTATTTT.

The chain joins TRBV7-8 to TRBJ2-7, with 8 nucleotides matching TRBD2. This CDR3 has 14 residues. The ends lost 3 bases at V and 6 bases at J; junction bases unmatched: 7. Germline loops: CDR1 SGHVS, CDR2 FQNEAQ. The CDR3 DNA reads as TGTGCCAGCAGCTTGGTCAATAGCGGGGTCGAGCAGTACTTC. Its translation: CASSLVNSGVEQYF.

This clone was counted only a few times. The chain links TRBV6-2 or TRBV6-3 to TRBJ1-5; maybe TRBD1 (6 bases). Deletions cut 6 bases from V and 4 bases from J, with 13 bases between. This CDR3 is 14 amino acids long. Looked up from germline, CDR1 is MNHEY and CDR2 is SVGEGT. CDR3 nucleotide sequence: TGTGCCAGCAGCCTACAGGGAGGGAATCAGCCCCAGCATTTT. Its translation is CASSLQGGNQPQHF.

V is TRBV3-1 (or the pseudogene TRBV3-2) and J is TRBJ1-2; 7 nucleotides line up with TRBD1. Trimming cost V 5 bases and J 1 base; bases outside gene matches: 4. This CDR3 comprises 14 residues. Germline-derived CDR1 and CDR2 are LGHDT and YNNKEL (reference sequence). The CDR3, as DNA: TGTGCCAGCAGCAACCGACAGGGTAACTATGGCTACACCTTC. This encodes CASSNRQGNYGYTF.

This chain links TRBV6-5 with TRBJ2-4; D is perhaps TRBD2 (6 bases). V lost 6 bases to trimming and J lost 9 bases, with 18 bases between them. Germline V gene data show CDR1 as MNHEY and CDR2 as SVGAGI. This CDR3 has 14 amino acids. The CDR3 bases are TGTGCCAGCAGCTCTGGGGGGTCCGCCAGCATTCAGTACTTC. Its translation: CASSSGGSASIQYF.

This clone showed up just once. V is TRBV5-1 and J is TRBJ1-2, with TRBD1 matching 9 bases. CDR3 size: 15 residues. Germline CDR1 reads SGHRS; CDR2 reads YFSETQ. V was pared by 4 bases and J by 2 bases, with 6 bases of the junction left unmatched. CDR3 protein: CASSPWTGENYGYTF. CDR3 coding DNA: TGCGCCAGCAGCCCGTGGACAGGGGAAAACTATGGCTACACCTTC.

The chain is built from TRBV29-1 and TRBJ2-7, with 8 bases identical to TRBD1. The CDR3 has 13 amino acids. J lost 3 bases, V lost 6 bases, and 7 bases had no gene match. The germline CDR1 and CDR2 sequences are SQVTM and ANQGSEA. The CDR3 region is CSVADRGGYEQYF. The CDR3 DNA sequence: TGCAGCGTGGCCGACAGGGGAGGCTACGAGCAGTACTTC.

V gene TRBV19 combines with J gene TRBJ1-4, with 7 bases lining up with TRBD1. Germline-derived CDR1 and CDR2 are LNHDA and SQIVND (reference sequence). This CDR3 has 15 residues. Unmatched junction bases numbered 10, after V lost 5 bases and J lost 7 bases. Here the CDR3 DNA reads TGTGCCAGTAGTCGTGGGGACAGCACAATTGAAAAACTGTTTTTT. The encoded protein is CASSRGDSTIEKLFF.

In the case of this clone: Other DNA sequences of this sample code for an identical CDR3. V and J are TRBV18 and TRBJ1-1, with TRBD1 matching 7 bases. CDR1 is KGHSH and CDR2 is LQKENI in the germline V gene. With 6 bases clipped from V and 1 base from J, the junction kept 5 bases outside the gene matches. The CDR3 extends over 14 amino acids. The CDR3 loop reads CASSPQGGNTEAFF. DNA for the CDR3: TGTGCCAGCTCGCCGCAGGGGGGGAACACTGAAGCTTTCTTT.

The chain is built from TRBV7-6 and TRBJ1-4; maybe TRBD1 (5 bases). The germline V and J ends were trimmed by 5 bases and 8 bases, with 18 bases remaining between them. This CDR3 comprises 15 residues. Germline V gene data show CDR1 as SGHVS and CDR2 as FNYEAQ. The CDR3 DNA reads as TGTGCCAGCAGCAGCGGGTGGGGGTTCGGGGAAAAACTGTTTTTT. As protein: CASSSGWGFGEKLFF.

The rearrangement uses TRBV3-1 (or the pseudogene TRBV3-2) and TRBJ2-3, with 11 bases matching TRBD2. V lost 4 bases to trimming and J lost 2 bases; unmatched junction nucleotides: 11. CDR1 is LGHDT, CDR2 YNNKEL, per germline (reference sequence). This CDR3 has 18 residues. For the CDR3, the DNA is TGTGCCAGCAGCCCAAGAGTACGACTAGCGGGGACCACAGATACGCAGTATTTT. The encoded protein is CASSPRVRLAGTTDTQYF.

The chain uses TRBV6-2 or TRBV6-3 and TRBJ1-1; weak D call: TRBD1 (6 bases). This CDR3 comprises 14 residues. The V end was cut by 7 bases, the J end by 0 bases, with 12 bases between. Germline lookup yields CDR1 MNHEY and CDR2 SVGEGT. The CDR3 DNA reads TGTGCCAGCAACCCGGACAGATTGAACACTGAAGCTTTCTTT. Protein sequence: CASNPDRLNTEAFF.

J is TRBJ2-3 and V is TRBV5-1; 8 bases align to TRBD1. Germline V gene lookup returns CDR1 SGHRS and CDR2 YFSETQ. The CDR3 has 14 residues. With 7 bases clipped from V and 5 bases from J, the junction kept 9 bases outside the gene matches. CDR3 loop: CASFQQGALDTQYF. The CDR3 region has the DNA TGCGCCAGCTTTCAGCAGGGGGCTCTAGATACGCAGTATTTT.

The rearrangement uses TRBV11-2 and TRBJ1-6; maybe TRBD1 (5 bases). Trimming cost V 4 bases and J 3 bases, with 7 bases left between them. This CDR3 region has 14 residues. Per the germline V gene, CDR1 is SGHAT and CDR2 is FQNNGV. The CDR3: CASSSGHYNSPLHF. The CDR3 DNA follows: TGTGCCAGCAGCTCCGGACACTATAATTCACCCCTCCACTTT.

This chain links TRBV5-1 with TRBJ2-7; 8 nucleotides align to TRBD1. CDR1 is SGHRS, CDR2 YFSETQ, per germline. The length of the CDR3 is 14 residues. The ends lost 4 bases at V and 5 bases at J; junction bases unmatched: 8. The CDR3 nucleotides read TGCGCCAGCAGCCCTACAGGACAGGGCCACGAGCAGTACTTC. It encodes CASSPTGQGHEQYF.